This entry describes one T cell receptor (beta chain). Its target antigen remains unknown. Base qualities were left out, and no much larger clone turns up one base away. Germline trimming amounts to 0 bases on V and 7 bases on J, with 12 as the count of junction bases outside the gene matches. CDR1 MNHEY and CDR2 SMNVEV are derived from the germline V gene (reference sequence). Including cysteine and phenylalanine, the CDR3 has 17 amino acids. The DNA shown is the 51-base CDR3, in frame from base 1. Positive magnetic bead selection on an AutoMACS was used to isolate CD4+ and CD8+ cells, with flow cytometry used to check purity. Initial screening for clonal expansions relied on flow cytometry with a TCR V beta antibody panel, after which sorted CD8+ fractions underwent TCRB deep sequencing for characterization. Isolation of peripheral blood mononuclear cells was done through Ficoll-Paque PLUS density gradient separation. Using Nucleospin Tissue or Tissue XS kits, DNA was extracted from CD4-enriched, CD8-enriched or PBMC samples, with quantification by a Qubit 2.0 fluorometer.

Sequencing of TCRB CDR3 was done on genomic DNA with the immunoSEQ assay. Per the original workflow: Published virus-specific TCRB sequences were compared with patient CD8+ clones larger than 1%, and only a few matches were found. Analyses were restricted to productive TCRB rearrangements. Defining a clone by its unique TCRB CDR3 sequence, the study calculated clonality as a productive clonality index derived from Shannon entropy. To calculate repertoire overlap between two samples, the template counts of each clone were considered relative to each sample's total templates. V-gene usage measured by flow cytometry correlated with TCRB sequencing V-gene usage, with a Spearman r of roughly 0.64. As stored in TCRdb, this immuneACCESS dataset retains in-frame rearrangements with V and J assigned. A fraction of the clones does not appear; measured against another copy, unresolved V genes explain less than half of the discrepancy, and the remainder lacks a known reason. The D gene and trimming were derived from the DNA, and the V and J assignments and clone size from that table. This sample gives around 2,800 clones in total; roughly 80% of them show up just once. The ten most abundant clones make up 50% of the sample.

The source of the sample is a study of somatic mutations in cytotoxic T cells in rheumatoid arthritis (dated by TCRdb to the late 2010s). Describing the broader study: Right after diagnosis and prior to the start of any treatment, roughly 30 ml EDTA of peripheral blood was drawn from patients. Sorted V beta1+ cells also underwent TCRB sequencing, and some V beta antibody-stained T-cell populations were flow-sorted at nearly 100% purity on a FACSAria II or Sony SH800. To characterize clonality, the study used TCRB deep sequencing while asking whether somatic mutations are carried by expanded CD8+ T-cell clones in newly diagnosed, untreated rheumatoid arthritis. For 65 rheumatoid arthritis patients and fewer than 25 healthy controls, TCRB deep sequencing was carried out. Median age was essentially the same in the patient group and the control group. Beyond this particular receptor, the publication reports: In about an eighth of the roughly 60 patients the largest CD8+ clone exceeded 20% of CD8+ cells, and several identical CD8+ TCRB sequences were shared between blood and synovial fluid. It was unknown which antigens the expanded CD8+ clones targeted, and their absence from virus-specific databases did not exclude viral specificity. CD8+ clonality increased with age in patients (Spearman r=0.49) but not in healthy controls. The finding that TRBV07 was slightly underrepresented in patients was left unadjusted for multiple comparisons. CD8+ T-cell clonality in rheumatoid arthritis patients was not significantly different from that in age-matched healthy controls.

The sequence is built from TRBV27 and TRBJ1-2, with 9 bases in between that match TRBD1. Sequenced: CD8+ T cells sorted from blood. The receptor was derived from a man aged 55 to 70 with rheumatoid arthritis. The CDR3 region: CASSLSGPRQGDRGYTF. The nucleotides are TGTGCCAGCAGTTTATCGGGCCCTAGACAGGGGGATCGTGGCTACACCTTC.